A selection of T cell receptor beta chains follows, all from one sample in a study of blood T cells in healthy people across ages. MiXCR, run by TCRdb on the 5' RACE reads, gives a single entry per CDR3 protein. Of about 970,000 distinct CDR3 sequences in the sample, around 54% were seen once. The material sequenced was blood. These receptors all come from a woman aged 60-75 years in good health. Both conserved end residues are part of each CDR3. Each record gives: CDR3 protein, CDR3 DNA, clone size, J gene, D gene, V gene. D genes are given only for firm matches. Part of the rows lack a size; the others show once, few, many or a class for expanded clones.

CDR3: CASSVTGINNEQFF
DNA: TGTGCCAGCAGTGTGACAGGGATCAACAATGAGCAGTTCTTC
size: -
J: TRBJ2-1
D: TRBD1
V: TRBV2

CDR3: CSVKADAYEQYF
DNA: TGCAGCGTTAAGGCAGACGCCTACGAGCAGTACTTC
size: -
J: TRBJ2-7
D: -
V: TRBV29-1

CDR3: CSARDNTGGPTQQYF
DNA: TGCAGTGCTAGAGATAATACAGGGGGACCTACCCAGCAGTACTTC
size: once
J: TRBJ2-5
D: TRBD1
V: TRBV20-1

CDR3: CASSTSGAQGNYGYTF
DNA: TGTGCCAGCAGCACATCCGGGGCACAGGGTAACTATGGCTACACCTTC
size: -
J: TRBJ1-2
D: -
V: TRBV7-9

CDR3: CASRLGLAGAPVVIGELFF
DNA: TGTGCCAGCAGGCTCGGACTAGCGGGAGCACCCGTTGTAATTGGGGAGCTGTTTTTT
size: few
J: TRBJ2-2
D: TRBD2
V: TRBV28

CDR3: CASSRQTGEETQYF
DNA: TGTGCCAGCAGCCGACAAACCGGGGAAGAGACCCAGTACTTC
size: few
J: TRBJ2-5
D: -
V: TRBV7-2

CDR3: CASNSPHGYEQYF
DNA: TGCGCCAGCAATTCCCCCCACGGCTACGAGCAGTACTTC
size: few
J: TRBJ2-7
D: -
V: TRBV5-1

CDR3: CASSYTRGGQETQYF
DNA: TGTGCCAGCAGTTATACCCGGGGGGGCCAAGAGACCCAGTACTTC
size: -
J: TRBJ2-5
D: TRBD2
V: TRBV11-2

CDR3: CASSQVTPTKSQYF
DNA: TGTGCCAGCAGCCAAGTGACACCCACCAAGTCCCAGTACTTC
size: -
J: TRBJ2-7
D: -
V: TRBV16

CDR3: CASGLMAGGKNTEAFF
DNA: TGCGCTAGTGGTTTAATGGCAGGGGGAAAGAACACTGAAGCTTTCTTT
size: once
J: TRBJ1-1
D: TRBD1
V: TRBV12-5

CDR3: CASSLAFIREADGYTF
DNA: TGTGCCAGCAGCTTAGCGTTTATAAGGGAAGCGGATGGCTACACCTTC
size: -
J: TRBJ1-2
D: -
V: TRBV7-8

CDR3: CASSALQREGEQYF
DNA: TGTGCCAGCAGCGCACTCCAGCGGGAGGGGGAGCAGTACTTC
size: once
J: TRBJ2-7
D: TRBD2
V: TRBV9

CDR3: CAIKPAGSYEQYF
DNA: TGTGCCATCAAGCCGGCAGGGTCCTACGAGCAGTACTTC
size: -
J: TRBJ2-7
D: -
V: TRBV10-3

CDR3: CASSLKGARETQYF
DNA: TGTGCCAGCAGCTTAAAGGGGGCCCGGGAGACCCAGTACTTC
size: -
J: TRBJ2-5
D: TRBD1
V: TRBV7-2

CDR3: CASSESQDGYEQYF
DNA: TGTGCCAGCTCAGAATCACAGGATGGCTACGAGCAGTACTTC
size: once
J: TRBJ2-7
D: -
V: TRBV18

CDR3: CASSHLTGGNTGELFF
DNA: TGCGCCAGCAGCCATTTAACGGGGGGAAACACCGGGGAGCTGTTTTTT
size: many
J: TRBJ2-2
D: TRBD2
V: TRBV4-1

CDR3: CASSRSGQGGYGYTF
DNA: TGTGCCAGCAGCCGGAGTGGACAGGGGGGCTATGGCTACACCTTC
size: once
J: TRBJ1-2
D: TRBD1
V: TRBV4-2

CDR3: CASSYAGDYEQYF
DNA: TGTGCCAGCAGTTACGCAGGAGACTACGAGCAGTACTTC
size: many
J: TRBJ2-7
D: -
V: TRBV6-2/TRBV6-3

CDR3: CASRRAGSGYNEQFF
DNA: TGTGCCAGCAGGAGAGCGGGATCGGGGTACAATGAACAGTTCTTC
size: -
J: TRBJ2-1
D: TRBD2
V: TRBV12-3/TRBV12-4

CDR3: CAISGDRAAYEQYF
DNA: TGTGCCATCAGCGGGGACAGGGCCGCCTACGAGCAGTACTTC
size: -
J: TRBJ2-7
D: TRBD1
V: TRBV10-3

CDR3: CASSSGLRETQYF
DNA: TGTGCCAGCAGTTCCGGCCTTCGGGAGACCCAGTACTTC
size: -
J: TRBJ2-5
D: -
V: TRBV28

CDR3: CAWSRTGDEQYF
DNA: TGTGCCTGGAGTCGGACAGGGGACGAGCAGTACTTC
size: -
J: TRBJ2-7
D: TRBD1
V: TRBV30

CDR3: CASSFGGRPYEQYF
DNA: TGTGCCAGCAGTTTCGGCGGGAGGCCCTACGAGCAGTACTTC
size: many
J: TRBJ2-7
D: TRBD2
V: TRBV28

CDR3: CASSELLGRGNEQFF
DNA: TGTGCCAGCAGCGAACTCCTGGGGAGGGGGAATGAGCAGTTCTTC
size: -
J: TRBJ2-1
D: -
V: TRBV7-3

CDR3: CASSQAEGEEQYF
DNA: TGCGCCAGCAGCCAAGCAGAGGGCGAGGAGCAGTACTTC
size: few
J: TRBJ2-7
D: -
V: TRBV4-3

CDR3: CASSGGGRTNEKLFF
DNA: TGTGCCAGCAGCGGGGGGGGCCGCACTAATGAAAAACTGTTTTTT
size: -
J: TRBJ1-4
D: -
V: TRBV2

CDR3: CASSRTGGPNEQYF
DNA: TGTGCCAGCAGTCGGACAGGGGGACCCAACGAGCAGTACTTC
size: -
J: TRBJ2-7
D: TRBD1
V: TRBV12-3/TRBV12-4

CDR3: CSVEDTLRAGRNEQYF
DNA: TGCAGCGTTGAAGACACCCTCAGGGCAGGGAGGAATGAGCAGTACTTC
size: -
J: TRBJ2-7
D: -
V: TRBV29-1

CDR3: CASSPLADYNEQFF
DNA: TGTGCCAGCAGTCCACTAGCGGATTACAATGAGCAGTTCTTC
size: -
J: TRBJ2-1
D: TRBD2
V: TRBV2

CDR3: CASSPRFYGGAGGEPQYF
DNA: TGTGCCAGCAGCCCACGATTTTATGGGGGCGCGGGTGGAGAGCCGCAGTATTTT
size: -
J: TRBJ2-3
D: -
V: TRBV7-2

CDR3: CASSHGTGHLEKLFF
DNA: TGTGCCAGCAGCCACGGGACAGGCCACCTTGAAAAACTGTTTTTT
size: -
J: TRBJ1-4
D: TRBD1
V: TRBV7-7

CDR3: CSAVKYNEQFF
DNA: TGCAGCGCCGTTAAATACAATGAGCAGTTCTTC
size: few
J: TRBJ2-1
D: -
V: TRBV29-1

CDR3: CASSLLGGLTDTQYF
DNA: TGTGCCAGCAGTTTATTAGGCGGGCTCACAGATACGCAGTATTTT
size: -
J: TRBJ2-3
D: -
V: TRBV27

CDR3: CASSPSSEPGYTF
DNA: TGTGCCAGCAGTCCCAGTTCGGAACCTGGCTACACCTTC
size: -
J: TRBJ1-2
D: -
V: TRBV12-3/TRBV12-4

CDR3: CASSQDWGTIYEQYF
DNA: TGTGCCAGCAGCCAAGATTGGGGGACCATCTACGAGCAGTACTTC
size: -
J: TRBJ2-7
D: -
V: TRBV3-1

CDR3: CASRPLAGVGTGELFF
DNA: TGTGCCAGCAGACCCCTAGCGGGAGTGGGGACCGGGGAGCTGTTTTTT
size: -
J: TRBJ2-2
D: TRBD2
V: TRBV12-3/TRBV12-4

CDR3: CASSLDSLNTEAFF
DNA: TGCGCCAGCAGCTTGGACAGCTTGAACACTGAAGCTTTCTTT
size: -
J: TRBJ1-1
D: -
V: TRBV5-1

CDR3: CASSQGALAGDGEQYF
DNA: TGTGCCAGCAGCCAAGGGGCACTAGCGGGAGATGGCGAGCAGTACTTC
size: -
J: TRBJ2-7
D: TRBD2
V: TRBV3-1

CDR3: CASSSNPRLTGASDRQYF
DNA: TGTGCCAGCAGTTCTAATCCGCGCCTGACGGGAGCTTCAGATAGGCAGTATTTT
size: -
J: TRBJ2-3
D: -
V: TRBV12-3/TRBV12-4

CDR3: CSVQRLRDPEAFF
DNA: TGCAGCGTCCAACGACTAAGGGACCCTGAAGCTTTCTTT
size: -
J: TRBJ1-1
D: -
V: TRBV29-1